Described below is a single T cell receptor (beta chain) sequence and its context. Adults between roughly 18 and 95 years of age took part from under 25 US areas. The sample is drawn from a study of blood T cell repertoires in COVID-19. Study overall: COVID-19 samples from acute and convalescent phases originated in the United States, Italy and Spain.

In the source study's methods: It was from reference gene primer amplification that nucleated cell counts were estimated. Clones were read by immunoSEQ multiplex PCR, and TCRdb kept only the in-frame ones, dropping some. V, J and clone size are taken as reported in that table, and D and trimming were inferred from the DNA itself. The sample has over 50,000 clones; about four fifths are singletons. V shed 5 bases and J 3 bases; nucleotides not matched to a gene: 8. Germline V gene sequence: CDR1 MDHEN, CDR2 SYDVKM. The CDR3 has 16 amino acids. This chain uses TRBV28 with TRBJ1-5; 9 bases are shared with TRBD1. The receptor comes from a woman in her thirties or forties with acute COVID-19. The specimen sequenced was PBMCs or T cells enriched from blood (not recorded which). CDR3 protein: CASSPQGQGNNQPQHF. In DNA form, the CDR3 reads TGTGCCAGCAGTCCCCAGGGACAGGGAAACAATCAGCCCCAGCATTTT.